A single sample gave rise to the 2 T cell receptor beta chains below, sequenced in a study of T cell responses to AZD1222 COVID-19 vaccine. Measured with immunoSEQ multiplex PCR; TCRdb has only the in-frame clones, and not every one. This sample has about 86,000 clones, with 88% found just once. The source material was peripheral blood, sampled on day 0 of MenACWY control vaccination. The source of these receptors is an adult in good health.

The gene calls are TRBV10-3 and TRBJ2-2; 10 nucleotides align to TRBD1. This CDR3 comprises 19 residues. CDR1 is ENHRY and CDR2 is SYGVKD in the germline V gene. J was trimmed by 1 base and V by 0 bases; bases with no gene match: 8. The CDR3 loop reads CAISESNPGQGRNTGELFF. In nucleotides, the CDR3 is TGTGCCATCAGTGAGTCGAATCCGGGACAGGGGAGGAACACCGGGGAGCTGTTTTTT.

J is TRBJ2-3 and V is TRBV6-6, with D hard to call. The CDR3 has 13 amino acids. Trimming shortened V by 2 bases and J by 0 bases, and 3 bases separated the two germline ends. Germline V gives CDR1 MNHNY, CDR2 SVGAGI (reference sequence). The CDR3 DNA follows: TGTGCCAGCAGTTACAAGAGCACAGATACGCAGTATTTT. Translating gives CASSYKSTDTQYF.